A single sample is the source of the 13 T cell receptor beta chains below, sequenced in a study of OX40 agonist ivuxolimab in advanced cancers. Sequencing was performed with immunoSEQ multiplex PCR; in TCRdb, only in-frame clones are kept and a portion is missing. The sample has approximately 20,000 clones; about 83% are singletons. The source material was CD4+ or CD8+ T cells sorted from blood, sampled in a trial of the OX40 agonist ivuxolimab. Receptor source: an adult with an advanced solid tumor such as melanoma, head and neck, liver or kidney cancer.

The CDR3 sequence is CASRVAGAAYNEQFF. The CDR3, as DNA: TGTGCCAGCAGGGTAGCGGGGGCCGCCTACAATGAGCAGTTCTTC. The chain carries TRBV2 and TRBJ2-1; TRBD2 matches 9 bases. Per the germline V gene, CDR1 is SNHLY and CDR2 is FYNNEI. With 6 bases clipped from V and 2 bases from J, the junction kept 5 bases outside the gene matches. The CDR3 is made up of 15 amino acids. The entire variable domain, with the rest obtained from reference TRBV2 and TRBJ2-1, is as follows: EPEVTQTPSHQVTQMGQEVILRCVPISNHLYFYWYRQILGQKVEFLVSFYNNEISEKSEIFDDQFSVERPDGSNFTLKIRSTKLEDSAMYFCASRVAGAAYNEQFFGPGTRLTVL.

This CDR3 is CASSVGGGGASEQYF. CDR3 nucleotides: TGTGCCAGCAGCGTAGGAGGCGGGGGGGCCAGCGAGCAGTACTTC. This chain joins TRBV9 and TRBJ2-7; TRBD2 matches at 9 bases. The CDR3 covers 15 residues. Trimming at V came to 0 bases and at J to 6 bases, leaving 7 bases not matched to a gene. Germline V CDR1 and CDR2: SGDLS, YYNGEE.

The rearrangement joins TRBV10-3 to TRBJ1-6; 7 bases align to TRBD1. The germline V gene encodes CDR1 ENHRY and CDR2 SYGVKD. V trimming: 8 bases; J trimming: 0 bases; junction bases outside the gene matches: 10. This CDR3 has 17 amino acids. This CDR3 is CAISRQGDSSYNSPLHF. The CDR3, as DNA: TGTGCCATCTCTAGGCAGGGGGACAGCTCCTATAATTCACCCCTCCACTTT.

The rearrangement uses TRBV18 and TRBJ2-1; 10 positions agree with TRBD2. Germline trimming cut 0 bases from V and 8 bases from J; bases unmatched to any gene: 4. The CDR3 contains 15 residues. CDR1 and CDR2 from the germline V gene are KGHSH and LQKENI. The DNA of the CDR3 is TGTGCCAGCTCACCACCTAGCGGGGGGTTCTATGAGCAGTTCTTC. Translated: CASSPPSGGFYEQFF.

This clone was seen just once. The genes are TRBV11-2 and TRBJ1-1; 7 positions agree with TRBD1. After removal of 4 bases from V and 5 bases from J, the junction contained 13 bases not matched to a gene. The CDR3 consists of 16 residues. Germline assignment: CDR1 SGHAT and CDR2 FQNNGV. CDR3 residues: CASSSPRDAGGTEAFF. CDR3 DNA: TGTGCCAGCAGCTCGCCTAGGGATGCAGGGGGAACTGAAGCTTTCTTT.

This clone was detected only once. This sequence joins TRBV14 and TRBJ2-7; D possibly matches TRBD1 or TRBD2 (5 bases each). V gave up 5 bases and J gave up 0 bases, with 8 bases separating them. The CDR3 covers 13 residues. Germline lookup yields CDR1 SGHDN and CDR2 FVKESK. This CDR3 reads CASSGTGSYEQYF. For the CDR3, the DNA is TGTGCCAGCAGCGGGACGGGCTCCTACGAGCAGTACTTC. The complete variable domain, with remaining parts taken from reference TRBV14 and TRBJ2-7, reads EAGVTQFPSHSVIEKGQTVTLRCDPISGHDNLYWYRRVMGKEIKFLLHFVKESKQDESGMPNNRFLAERTGGTYSTLKVQPAELEDSGVYFCASSGTGSYEQYFGPGTRLTVT.

J is TRBJ1-4 and V is TRBV28; 8 bases line up with TRBD1. The V and J ends lost 3 bases and 4 bases, in that order; junction bases with no gene match: 4. Per germline, CDR1 MDHEN and CDR2 SYDVKM. The CDR3 runs to 15 residues. In DNA, the CDR3 is TGTGCCAGCAGTTTGGGGACAGGTCTTAATGAAAAACTGTTTTTT. Translation: CASSLGTGLNEKLFF.

This clone was found once. The chain is built from TRBV7-4 and TRBJ1-2; D is unclear. Germline V gene data show CDR1 as SGHVT and CDR2 as SQSDAQ. The germline V and J ends were trimmed by 3 bases and 3 bases, with 11 bases remaining between them. CDR3 length equals 14 residues. The CDR3 here is CASSFDRRDYGYTF. In nucleotides, the CDR3 is TGTGCCAGCAGCTTCGATCGCCGAGACTATGGCTACACCTTC.

CDR3 in amino acids: CASSLSGQGAYNSPLHF. CDR3 DNA sequence: TGTGCCAGCAGTTTATCGGGACAGGGGGCCTATAATTCACCCCTCCACTTT. The chain recombines TRBV28 with TRBJ1-6; 11 nucleotides match TRBD1. The junction had 1 base not matched to a gene; V was cut back by 1 base and J by 2 bases. The germline V gene has CDR1 MDHEN and CDR2 SYDVKM. CDR3 length: 17 amino acids.

This clone was found once. CDR3 DNA sequence: TGCGCCAGCAGCCAGACGGACAGGGTTATCGAGCAGTACTTC. Translation gives CASSQTDRVIEQYF. The chain couples TRBV4-1 to TRBJ2-7; 8 bases line up with TRBD1. The CDR3 covers 14 residues. Germline assignment: CDR1 MGHRA and CDR2 YSYEKL. With V trimmed by 3 bases and J by 6 bases, 7 bases remained unmatched.

By sample fraction, this clone is medium-sized. The chain employs TRBV6-1 and TRBJ2-5; D unresolved. Trimming removed 2 bases from V and 6 bases from J, with 4 bases in between. The CDR3 has 11 amino acids. CDR1 is MNHNS, CDR2 SASEGT, per germline. CDR3 loop: CASSETQTQYF. The DNA for the CDR3 is TGTGCCAGCAGTGAAACCCAGACCCAGTACTTC.

The chain is built from TRBV7-9 and TRBJ1-6; 7 bases agree with TRBD1. V was pared by 6 bases and J by 0 bases, with 5 bases of the junction left unmatched. In germline, CDR1 is SEHNR, CDR2 FQNEAQ (reference sequence). The CDR3 totals 16 residues. The CDR3 loop reads CASSLRGPSYNSPLHF. CDR3 coding DNA: TGTGCCAGCAGTTTAAGGGGGCCCTCCTATAATTCACCCCTCCACTTT.

The V gene is TRBV5-4, the J gene TRBJ2-1; 7 bases are a match to TRBD1. J was trimmed by 12 bases and V by 4 bases; bases with no gene match: 7. CDR1 and CDR2 from the germline V gene are SGHNT and YYREEE (reference sequence). This CDR3 comprises 12 residues. CDR3 region: CASSLQGWGQFF. For the CDR3, the DNA is TGTGCCAGCAGCCTACAGGGGTGGGGGCAGTTCTTC.